These 2 T cell receptor beta chains came from one sample sequenced in a study of beta chain features in type 1 diabetes. For these TCRs, the target antigens are not known. The whole isolated RNA underwent reverse transcription, so sequencing captured expressed TCRB transcripts. Repertoires were generated with immunoSEQ multiplex PCR, while TCRdb's copy carries only in-frame clones and drops some. This table has approximately 150,000 clones, around 63% appearing once. Notes on the study in general: Type 1 diabetes patients showed a moderate but significant shortening of TCRB CDR3s in all four CD4+ subsets.

The material sequenced was naive CD4+ T cells from blood. The receptor source for this set is a man in his thirties or forties with type 1 diabetes.

The chain has TRBV30 and TRBJ2-5; D is ambiguous. The J call may be wrong; the DNA end is better matched by TRBJ2-7. The CDR3 covers 14 residues. Germline values: CDR1 GTSNPN, CDR2 SVGIG (reference sequence). CDR3 sequence: CAWSVPPIWDEQYF. The CDR3 bases are TGTGCCTGGAGTGTCCCCCCAATCTGGGACGAGCAGTACTTC.

The chain has TRBV30 and TRBJ2-7; tentative D call: TRBD1 (5 bases). The CDR3 has 12 amino acids. CDR1 and CDR2 (germline): GTSNPN, SVGIG (reference sequence). V lost 6 bases, J lost 2 bases, and 11 bases lay in between. CDR3 region: CACKGPTYEQYF. In DNA form, the CDR3 reads TGTGCCTGCAAGGGGCCCACCTACGAGCAGTACTTC.